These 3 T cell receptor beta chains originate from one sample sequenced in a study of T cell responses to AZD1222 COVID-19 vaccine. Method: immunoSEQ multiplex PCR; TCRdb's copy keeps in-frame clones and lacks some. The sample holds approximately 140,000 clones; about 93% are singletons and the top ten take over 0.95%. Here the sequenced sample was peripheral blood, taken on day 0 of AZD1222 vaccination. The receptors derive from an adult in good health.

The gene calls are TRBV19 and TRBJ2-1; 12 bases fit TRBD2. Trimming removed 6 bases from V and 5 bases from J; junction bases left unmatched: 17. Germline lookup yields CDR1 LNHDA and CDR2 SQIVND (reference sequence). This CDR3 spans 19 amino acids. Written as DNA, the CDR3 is TGTGCCAGTAGCACCGACTCTAGCGGGAGGGCCCTCTGGGACAATGAGCAGTTCTTC. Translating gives CASSTDSSGRALWDNEQFF.

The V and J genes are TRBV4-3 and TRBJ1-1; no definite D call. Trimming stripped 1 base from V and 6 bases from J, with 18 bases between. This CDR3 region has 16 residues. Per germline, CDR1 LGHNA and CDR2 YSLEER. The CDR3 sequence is CASSQVGFGRGAEAFF. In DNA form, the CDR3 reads TGCGCCAGCAGCCAAGTTGGTTTTGGGCGTGGGGCTGAAGCTTTCTTT.

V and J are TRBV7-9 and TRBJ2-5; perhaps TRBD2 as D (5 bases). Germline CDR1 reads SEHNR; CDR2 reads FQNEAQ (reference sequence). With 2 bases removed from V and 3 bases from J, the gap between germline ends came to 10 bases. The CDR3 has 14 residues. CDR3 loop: CASSLHGIEETQYF. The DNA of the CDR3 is TGTGCCAGCAGCTTACACGGGATCGAAGAGACCCAGTACTTC.